Listed below are T cell receptor beta chains from one sample, sequenced in a study of response to subunit inactivated influenza vaccine. MiXCR, applied by TCRdb to the RT-PCR reads, yields one record per CDR3 protein. Of fewer than 800,000 distinct CDR3 sequences listed, about 15% are singletons. The sequenced sample was PBMCs from blood, obtained 11 to 12 days after vaccination. The receptors come from a man aged 50-59 years who received an inactivated influenza vaccine. Both conserved end residues are part of each CDR3. The order of the fields is J gene, V gene, clone size, D gene, CDR3 protein, CDR3 DNA. The D gene is left open where the match is weak. Clone size is not always given. Where it is, it says once, few, many or a class for expanded clones.

j_call: TRBJ1-1
v_call: TRBV10-3
clone_size: NA
d_call: NA
cdr3_aa: CACRGESEGTEAFF
cdr3_nt: TGTGCCTGTAGGGGGGAGTCGGAGGGCACTGAAGCTTTCTTT

j_call: TRBJ2-1
v_call: TRBV12-3/TRBV12-4
clone_size: NA
d_call: TRBD2
cdr3_aa: CASSAGGPAEQFF
cdr3_nt: TGTGCCAGCAGTGCGGGAGGGCCGGCTGAGCAGTTCTTC

j_call: TRBJ2-2
v_call: TRBV20-1
clone_size: once
d_call: NA
cdr3_aa: CSARKYLGGNTGELFF
cdr3_nt: TGCAGTGCTAGAAAATATCTCGGCGGGAACACCGGGGAGCTGTTTTTT

j_call: TRBJ2-1
v_call: TRBV10-3
clone_size: few
d_call: NA
cdr3_aa: CAISEPALEQFF
cdr3_nt: TGTGCCATCAGCGAGCCCGCGCTTGAGCAGTTCTTC

j_call: TRBJ2-1
v_call: TRBV6-5
clone_size: NA
d_call: NA
cdr3_aa: CASSYSDTGREQFF
cdr3_nt: TGTGCCAGCAGTTACTCGGATACAGGGCGTGAGCAGTTCTTC

j_call: TRBJ2-2
v_call: TRBV5-6
clone_size: NA
d_call: NA
cdr3_aa: CASSPAWGRNTGELFF
cdr3_nt: TGTGCCAGCAGCCCGGCGTGGGGACGGAACACCGGGGAGCTGTTTTTT

j_call: TRBJ2-1
v_call: TRBV5-4
clone_size: few
d_call: TRBD2
cdr3_aa: CASSFGTNLRSEQFF
cdr3_nt: TGTGCCAGCAGCTTCGGGACTAACCTTCGTTCTGAGCAGTTCTTC

j_call: TRBJ2-2
v_call: TRBV5-5
clone_size: NA
d_call: NA
cdr3_aa: CASSLAGGLGTGELFF
cdr3_nt: TGTGCCAGCAGCTTGGCCGGGGGGCTCGGCACCGGGGAGCTGTTTTTT

j_call: TRBJ2-7
v_call: TRBV7-8
clone_size: NA
d_call: NA
cdr3_aa: CASSLRASVGYEQYF
cdr3_nt: TGTGCCAGCAGCCTTAGGGCTAGCGTAGGGTACGAGCAGTACTTC

j_call: TRBJ1-3
v_call: TRBV7-2
clone_size: NA
d_call: TRBD1
cdr3_aa: CASSPTGLSSGNTIYF
cdr3_nt: TGTGCCAGCAGCCCGACAGGGCTCAGCTCTGGAAACACCATATATTTT

j_call: TRBJ2-1
v_call: TRBV14
clone_size: few
d_call: NA
cdr3_aa: CASSQAVGWAYNEQFF
cdr3_nt: TGTGCCAGCAGCCAAGCGGTGGGATGGGCCTACAATGAGCAGTTCTTC

j_call: TRBJ1-2
v_call: TRBV12-3/TRBV12-4
clone_size: few
d_call: TRBD1
cdr3_aa: CASSPGQATNYGYTF
cdr3_nt: TGTGCCAGCAGCCCGGGACAGGCTACCAACTATGGCTACACCTTC

j_call: TRBJ2-7
v_call: TRBV5-1
clone_size: few
d_call: NA
cdr3_aa: CASSLALTTRDEQYF
cdr3_nt: TGCGCCAGCAGCTTGGCCTTAACCACGCGGGACGAGCAGTACTTC

j_call: TRBJ2-2
v_call: TRBV24-1
clone_size: NA
d_call: NA
cdr3_aa: CAAAPMGDTGELFF
cdr3_nt: TGTGCCGCCGCCCCCATGGGTGACACCGGGGAGCTGTTTTTT

j_call: TRBJ1-1
v_call: TRBV5-1
clone_size: NA
d_call: NA
cdr3_aa: CASSYKTANTEAFF
cdr3_nt: TGCGCCAGCAGCTATAAAACGGCGAACACTGAAGCTTTCTTT

j_call: TRBJ2-3
v_call: TRBV5-1
clone_size: few
d_call: TRBD1
cdr3_aa: CASSKGQGAKTDTQYF
cdr3_nt: TGCGCCAGCAGCAAAGGACAGGGGGCCAAGACAGATACGCAGTATTTT

j_call: TRBJ2-3
v_call: TRBV15
clone_size: few
d_call: TRBD2
cdr3_aa: CATSRLGLAGGESTDTQYF
cdr3_nt: TGTGCCACCAGCAGATTGGGACTAGCGGGGGGCGAAAGCACAGATACGCAGTATTTT

j_call: TRBJ2-1
v_call: TRBV6-2/TRBV6-3
clone_size: few
d_call: NA
cdr3_aa: CASSPFHEQFF
cdr3_nt: TGTGCCAGCAGCCCGTTCCATGAGCAGTTCTTC

j_call: TRBJ2-3
v_call: TRBV5-1
clone_size: many
d_call: NA
cdr3_aa: CASSLGADTQYF
cdr3_nt: TGTGCCAGCAGCTTAGGCGCAGATACGCAGTATTTT

j_call: TRBJ1-4
v_call: TRBV4-1
clone_size: NA
d_call: NA
cdr3_aa: CASSQGRFNEKLFF
cdr3_nt: TGCGCCAGCAGCCAAGGGCGTTTTAATGAAAAACTGTTTTTT

j_call: TRBJ2-2
v_call: TRBV7-9
clone_size: many
d_call: NA
cdr3_aa: CASRWKSTGNTGELFF
cdr3_nt: TGTGCCAGCAGATGGAAGTCGACGGGAAACACCGGGGAGCTGTTTTTT

j_call: TRBJ2-5
v_call: TRBV29-1
clone_size: many
d_call: TRBD1
cdr3_aa: CSVEDFNRGLLETQYF
cdr3_nt: TGCAGCGTTGAAGATTTCAACAGGGGGCTTTTAGAGACCCAGTACTTC

j_call: TRBJ2-3
v_call: TRBV9
clone_size: NA
d_call: NA
cdr3_aa: CASSVAATFSDTQYF
cdr3_nt: TGTGCCAGCAGCGTAGCGGCCACCTTCTCGGATACGCAGTATTTT

j_call: TRBJ2-7
v_call: TRBV29-1
clone_size: few
d_call: NA
cdr3_aa: CSVGTSSRSYEQYF
cdr3_nt: TGCAGCGTTGGGACATCTTCTCGCTCCTACGAGCAGTACTTC

j_call: TRBJ2-1
v_call: TRBV5-1
clone_size: NA
d_call: NA
cdr3_aa: CASSLGDWDWNEQFF
cdr3_nt: TGCGCCAGCAGCTTGGGGGACTGGGATTGGAATGAGCAGTTCTTC

j_call: TRBJ2-1
v_call: TRBV20-1
clone_size: few
d_call: NA
cdr3_aa: CSASRLGQGNEQFF
cdr3_nt: TGCAGTGCTAGTCGACTAGGGCAAGGCAATGAGCAGTTCTTC

j_call: TRBJ2-5
v_call: TRBV7-9
clone_size: NA
d_call: TRBD1
cdr3_aa: CASSLGDRAQETQYF
cdr3_nt: TGTGCCAGCAGCTTAGGGGACAGGGCTCAAGAGACCCAGTACTTC

j_call: TRBJ2-7
v_call: TRBV21-1
clone_size: NA
d_call: NA
cdr3_aa: CASSNGGGCYEQYF
cdr3_nt: TGTGCCAGCAGCAACGGAGGGGGCTGCTACGAGCAGTACTTC

j_call: TRBJ1-5
v_call: TRBV12-3/TRBV12-4
clone_size: many
d_call: TRBD1
cdr3_aa: CASSSGQGASVQPQHF
cdr3_nt: TGTGCCAGCAGTTCCGGACAGGGGGCATCTGTTCAGCCCCAGCATTTT

j_call: TRBJ1-5
v_call: TRBV7-2
clone_size: many
d_call: NA
cdr3_aa: CASSSRTRRSLFQPQHF
cdr3_nt: TGTGCCAGCAGCTCCCGGACCAGAAGGTCGTTGTTTCAGCCCCAGCATTTT

j_call: TRBJ2-1
v_call: TRBV4-2
clone_size: NA
d_call: TRBD1
cdr3_aa: CASSPPDRGIHEQFF
cdr3_nt: TGTGCCAGCAGCCCTCCGGACAGGGGGATACATGAGCAGTTCTTC

j_call: TRBJ2-7
v_call: TRBV20-1
clone_size: many
d_call: NA
cdr3_aa: CSARGAVIGYEQYF
cdr3_nt: TGCAGTGCTAGAGGGGCGGTTATAGGCTACGAGCAGTACTTC

j_call: TRBJ2-2
v_call: TRBV6-5
clone_size: many
d_call: NA
cdr3_aa: CASSRAGELFF
cdr3_nt: TGTGCCAGCTCTCGGGCCGGGGAGCTGTTTTTT

j_call: TRBJ1-1
v_call: TRBV6-1
clone_size: NA
d_call: TRBD1
cdr3_aa: CASSERDRGTEAFF
cdr3_nt: TGTGCCAGCAGTGAAAGGGACAGGGGCACTGAAGCTTTCTTT

j_call: TRBJ2-3
v_call: TRBV24-1
clone_size: few
d_call: TRBD2
cdr3_aa: CATSVPGLVESDTQYF
cdr3_nt: TGTGCCACCAGTGTACCGGGACTAGTTGAGTCAGATACGCAGTATTTT

j_call: TRBJ2-7
v_call: TRBV20-1
clone_size: NA
d_call: NA
cdr3_aa: CSATQGLHEQYF
cdr3_nt: TGCAGTGCTACCCAGGGGCTGCACGAGCAGTACTTC

j_call: TRBJ2-7
v_call: TRBV7-9
clone_size: NA
d_call: NA
cdr3_aa: CASSPLRSPYEQYF
cdr3_nt: TGTGCCAGCAGCCCTCTTAGGAGCCCCTACGAGCAGTACTTC

j_call: TRBJ1-1
v_call: TRBV7-9
clone_size: NA
d_call: NA
cdr3_aa: CASSPTTVNTEAFF
cdr3_nt: TGTGCCAGCAGCCCGACGACTGTGAACACTGAAGCTTTCTTT

j_call: TRBJ2-2
v_call: TRBV11-2
clone_size: NA
d_call: TRBD1
cdr3_aa: CASSWGPTGQGATGELFF
cdr3_nt: TGTGCCAGCAGTTGGGGACCTACGGGTCAGGGGGCTACCGGGGAGCTGTTTTTT

j_call: TRBJ2-1
v_call: TRBV18
clone_size: once
d_call: NA
cdr3_aa: CASSPGTQWLHEQFF
cdr3_nt: TGTGCCAGCTCACCGGGGACTCAATGGCTACATGAGCAGTTCTTC

j_call: TRBJ2-2
v_call: TRBV20-1
clone_size: few
d_call: NA
cdr3_aa: CSARPSGRPGELFF
cdr3_nt: TGCAGTGCTAGACCCTCAGGACGTCCCGGGGAGCTGTTTTTT

j_call: TRBJ1-2
v_call: TRBV7-9
clone_size: few
d_call: NA
cdr3_aa: CASSLDLASGGYTF
cdr3_nt: TGTGCCAGCAGCTTAGACCTCGCCTCTGGAGGCTACACCTTC

j_call: TRBJ2-3
v_call: TRBV20-1
clone_size: many
d_call: NA
cdr3_aa: CSASGPVDTDTQYF
cdr3_nt: TGCAGTGCTAGTGGGCCCGTGGACACAGATACGCAGTATTTT

j_call: TRBJ2-1
v_call: TRBV19
clone_size: few
d_call: TRBD2
cdr3_aa: CASSVPGLRDEQFF
cdr3_nt: TGTGCCAGTAGCGTACCGGGACTAAGGGATGAGCAGTTCTTC

j_call: TRBJ1-2
v_call: TRBV5-6
clone_size: NA
d_call: NA
cdr3_aa: CASSPGLVCYTF
cdr3_nt: TGTGCCAGCAGCCCCGGGCTCGTTTGCTACACCTTC

j_call: TRBJ2-1
v_call: TRBV3-1
clone_size: few
d_call: TRBD2
cdr3_aa: CASSPWTSVNEQFF
cdr3_nt: TGTGCCAGCAGCCCTTGGACTAGCGTTAATGAGCAGTTCTTC

j_call: TRBJ2-6
v_call: TRBV2
clone_size: NA
d_call: TRBD2
cdr3_aa: CASSDTASGVRGANVLTF
cdr3_nt: TGTGCCAGCAGTGATACGGCTAGCGGGGTGCGTGGGGCCAACGTCCTGACTTTC

j_call: TRBJ2-7
v_call: TRBV12-3/TRBV12-4
clone_size: many
d_call: NA
cdr3_aa: CASASFWGDEQYF
cdr3_nt: TGTGCTTCCGCCTCCTTCTGGGGGGACGAGCAGTACTTC

j_call: TRBJ2-7
v_call: TRBV2
clone_size: few
d_call: NA
cdr3_aa: CASSERGRTYEQYF
cdr3_nt: TGTGCCAGCAGTGAAAGAGGCAGGACCTACGAGCAGTACTTC

j_call: TRBJ2-3
v_call: TRBV5-1
clone_size: many
d_call: TRBD2
cdr3_aa: CASSSRGTSGTNTKYF
cdr3_nt: TGCGCCAGCAGCAGCCGTGGGACTAGCGGGACGAATACTAAGTATTTT

j_call: TRBJ2-7
v_call: TRBV20-1
clone_size: many
d_call: NA
cdr3_aa: CSAPKVRGSSYEQYF
cdr3_nt: TGCAGTGCTCCTAAGGTGCGGGGTAGCTCCTACGAGCAGTACTTC

j_call: TRBJ2-2
v_call: TRBV29-1
clone_size: NA
d_call: NA
cdr3_aa: CSVEQGQGTGELFF
cdr3_nt: TGCAGCGTTGAACAGGGGCAGGGCACCGGGGAGCTGTTTTTT

j_call: TRBJ2-1
v_call: TRBV11-2
clone_size: NA
d_call: NA
cdr3_aa: CASSLTGWSSYNEQFF
cdr3_nt: TGTGCCAGCAGCTTAACCGGCTGGAGCTCCTACAATGAGCAGTTCTTC